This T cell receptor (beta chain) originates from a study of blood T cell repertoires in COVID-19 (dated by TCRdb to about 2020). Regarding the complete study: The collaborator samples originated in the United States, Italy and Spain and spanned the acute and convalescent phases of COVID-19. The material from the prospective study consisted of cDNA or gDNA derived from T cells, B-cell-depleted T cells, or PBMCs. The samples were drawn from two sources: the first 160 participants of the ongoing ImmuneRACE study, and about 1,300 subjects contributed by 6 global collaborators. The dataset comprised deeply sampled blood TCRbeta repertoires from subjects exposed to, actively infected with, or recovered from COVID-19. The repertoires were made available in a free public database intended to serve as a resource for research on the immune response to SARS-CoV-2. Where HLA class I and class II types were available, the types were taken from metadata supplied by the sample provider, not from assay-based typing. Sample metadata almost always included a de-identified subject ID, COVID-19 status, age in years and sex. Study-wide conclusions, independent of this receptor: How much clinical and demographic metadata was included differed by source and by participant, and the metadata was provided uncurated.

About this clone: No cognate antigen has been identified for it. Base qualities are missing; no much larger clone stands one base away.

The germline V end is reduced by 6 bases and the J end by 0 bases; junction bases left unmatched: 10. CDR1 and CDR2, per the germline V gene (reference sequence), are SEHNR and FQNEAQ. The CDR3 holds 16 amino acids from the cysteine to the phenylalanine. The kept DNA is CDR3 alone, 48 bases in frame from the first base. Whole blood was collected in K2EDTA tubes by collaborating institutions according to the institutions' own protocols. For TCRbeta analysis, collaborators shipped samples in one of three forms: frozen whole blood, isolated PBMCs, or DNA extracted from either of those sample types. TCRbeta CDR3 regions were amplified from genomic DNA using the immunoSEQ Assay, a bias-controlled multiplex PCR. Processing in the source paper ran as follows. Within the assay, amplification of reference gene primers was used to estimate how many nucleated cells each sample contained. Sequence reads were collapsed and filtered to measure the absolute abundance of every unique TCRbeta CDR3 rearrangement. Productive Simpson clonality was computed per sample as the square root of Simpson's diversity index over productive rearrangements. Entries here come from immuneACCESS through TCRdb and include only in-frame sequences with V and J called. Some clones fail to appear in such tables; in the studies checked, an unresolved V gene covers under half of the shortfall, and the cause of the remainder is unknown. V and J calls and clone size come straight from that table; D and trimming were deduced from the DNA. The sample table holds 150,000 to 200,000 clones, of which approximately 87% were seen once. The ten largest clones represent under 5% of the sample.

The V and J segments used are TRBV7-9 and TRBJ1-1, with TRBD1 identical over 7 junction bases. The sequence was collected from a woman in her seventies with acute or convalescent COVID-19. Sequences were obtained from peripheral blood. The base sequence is TGTGCCAGCAGAACAAACCTCCAGGGGGTGAACACTGAAGCTTTCTTT. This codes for CASRTNLQGVNTEAFF.